A selection of T cell receptor beta chains follows, all from one sample in a study of blood T cell repertoires in COVID-19. Libraries were prepared by immunoSEQ multiplex PCR; TCRdb keeps only in-frame clonotypes and omits some of them. The repertoire has about 120,000 clones, around 87% of them found once; the top ten carry 3.8%. The sample comprised peripheral blood. Source of these receptors: a woman in her sixties with COVID-19, enrolled during active disease. The CDR3 runs from the conserved cysteine through the conserved F or W.

j_call | v_call | cdr3_length | cdr3_aa
TRBJ2-3 | TRBV11-3 | 16 | CASSLGSGEGADTQYF
TRBJ2-7 | TRBV6-5 | 13 | CASTRDRGLVQYF
TRBJ2-3 | TRBV7-8 | 14 | CASSRDRDTDTQYF
TRBJ2-1 | TRBV7-3 | 11 | CASSLGGEQFF
TRBJ1-4 | TRBV4-2 | 16 | CASSQDRGGGNEKLFF
TRBJ2-7 | TRBV5-4 | 14 | CASSFGTPVSEQYF
TRBJ2-1 | TRBV2 | 15 | CASSGDPTGYNEQFF
TRBJ1-2 | TRBV12-3/TRBV12-4 | 13 | CATSGTENYGYTF
TRBJ2-3 | TRBV6-5 | 15 | CASSYSPSGTDTQYF
TRBJ2-7 | TRBV5-1 | 14 | CASSGGTSGYEQYF
TRBJ2-3 | TRBV19 | 14 | CASSILLEADTQYF
TRBJ1-4 | TRBV30 | 14 | CAWGTGGANEKLFF
TRBJ2-1 | TRBV9 | 15 | CASSTLASSYNEQFF
TRBJ2-5 | TRBV10-3 | 13 | CAIREDPRETQYF
TRBJ1-2 | TRBV28 | 14 | CASSFTGINYGYTF
TRBJ1-1 | TRBV5-1 | 14 | CASSPGQGGTEAFF
TRBJ2-1 | TRBV3-1/TRBV3-2 | 14 | CASSQARGPGEQFF
TRBJ2-7 | TRBV7-3 | 13 | CASSLSGGYEQYF
TRBJ2-7 | TRBV5-1 | 16 | CASSIGTGTISYEQYF
TRBJ1-2 | TRBV10-3 | 14 | CAISDRQSRLGYTF
TRBJ1-6 | TRBV7-2 | 15 | CASSLTTGVDSPLHF
TRBJ1-4 | TRBV7-2 | 12 | CASSFYNEKLFF
TRBJ1-2 | TRBV29-1 | 11 | CSVEDLQGYTF
TRBJ2-7 | TRBV3-1/TRBV3-2 | 13 | CASSQVGGYEQYF
TRBJ1-1 | TRBV13 | 14 | CASSLGQGGFGAFF
TRBJ2-1 | TRBV2 | 15 | CASSENPRRPNEQFF
TRBJ2-2 | TRBV7-3 | 15 | CASSSQKSFPGELFF
TRBJ2-7 | TRBV4-2 | 15 | CASSQQPEASYEQYF
TRBJ1-2 | TRBV4-2 | 15 | CASSQPGQTNYGYTF
TRBJ1-5 | TRBV4-1 | 15 | CASSQGQGISQPQHF
TRBJ2-2 | TRBV5-1 | 15 | CASGGTGSNTGELFF
TRBJ2-2 | TRBV4-1 | 18 | CASSQGARTGYRTGELFF
TRBJ1-6 | TRBV5-1 | 14 | CASSPGQNNSPLHF
TRBJ2-1 | TRBV25-1 | 13 | CASATGAYNEQFF
TRBJ1-1 | TRBV5-1 | 13 | CASRVGGNTEAFF
TRBJ1-6 | TRBV18 | 13 | CASSPPGLGPLHF
TRBJ1-4 | TRBV3-1/TRBV3-2 | 13 | CASTARQTGKPSF